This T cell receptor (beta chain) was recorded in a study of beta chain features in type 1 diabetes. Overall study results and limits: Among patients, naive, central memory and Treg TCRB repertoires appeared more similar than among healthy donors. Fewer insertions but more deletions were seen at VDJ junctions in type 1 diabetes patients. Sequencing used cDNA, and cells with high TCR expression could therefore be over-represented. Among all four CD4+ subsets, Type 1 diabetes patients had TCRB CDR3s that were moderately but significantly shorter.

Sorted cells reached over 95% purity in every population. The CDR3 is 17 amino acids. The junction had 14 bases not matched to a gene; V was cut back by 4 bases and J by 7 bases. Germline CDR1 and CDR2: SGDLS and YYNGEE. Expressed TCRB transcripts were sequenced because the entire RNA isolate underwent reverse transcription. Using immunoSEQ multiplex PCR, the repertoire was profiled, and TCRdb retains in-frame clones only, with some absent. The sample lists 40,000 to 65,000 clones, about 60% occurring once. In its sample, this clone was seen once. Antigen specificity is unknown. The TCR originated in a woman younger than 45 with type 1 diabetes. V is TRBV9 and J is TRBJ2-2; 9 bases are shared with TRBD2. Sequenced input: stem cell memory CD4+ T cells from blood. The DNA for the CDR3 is TGTGCCAGCAGCCCCCGAATAGCGGGAGAAGTCGGCGGGGAGCTGTTTTTT. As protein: CASSPRIAGEVGGELFF.